This is a list of T cell receptor beta chains from one sample in a study of T cells after yellow fever vaccination. Each CDR3 protein is one row after TCRdb ran MiXCR on the 5' RACE reads. This repertoire shows roughly 63,000 distinct CDR3 sequences, less than 8.5% found once; its top ten account for 35% to 40%. The specimen was CD8+ T cells sorted from PBMCs, collected 15 days after the yellow fever booster vaccination. The receptors originated from a man aged 30-40 years who received the YFV17D yellow fever vaccine. Both conserved end residues are part of each CDR3. The order of the fields is CDR3 DNA, CDR3 protein, D gene, clone size, J gene, V gene. D genes are given only for firm matches. The size of a clone is reported for some rows only, either as once, few or many, or as a class for expanded clones.

DNA: TGCGCCAGCAGCCAAGAGTTCGACAGGGGGCTGCCCACCGGGGAGCTGTTTTTT
CDR3: CASSQEFDRGLPTGELFF
D: TRBD1
size: many
J: TRBJ2-2
V: TRBV4-3

DNA: TGTGCCAGCAATAAATACAATGAGCAGTTCTTC
CDR3: CASNKYNEQFF
D: -
size: large
J: TRBJ2-1
V: TRBV6-2/TRBV6-3

DNA: TGTGCCAGCAGCTTGGGTCCGCCGTCCAACCTCGATGAGCAGTTCTTC
CDR3: CASSLGPPSNLDEQFF
D: -
size: -
J: TRBJ2-1
V: TRBV7-2

DNA: TGCAGCGTTGGAATTTTGAGGGAGCTGTTTTTT
CDR3: CSVGILRELFF
D: -
size: many
J: TRBJ2-2
V: TRBV29-1

DNA: TGTGCCAGCAGCTCCGCTGGCACAGATACGCAGTATTTT
CDR3: CASSSAGTDTQYF
D: -
size: many
J: TRBJ2-3
V: TRBV7-9

DNA: TGTGCCAGCAGTGTCGACGGTTCCTACGAGCAGTACTTC
CDR3: CASSVDGSYEQYF
D: -
size: many
J: TRBJ2-7
V: TRBV4-2

DNA: TGTGCCAGCAGATTTGAGGAGGCGGGAGGGTACTACAATGAGCAGTTCTTC
CDR3: CASRFEEAGGYYNEQFF
D: TRBD2
size: many
J: TRBJ2-1
V: TRBV12-3/TRBV12-4

DNA: TGTGCCAGCAGCAATCTTTCTATGGACAGGGGTCTAGAGACCCAGTACTTC
CDR3: CASSNLSMDRGLETQYF
D: -
size: many
J: TRBJ2-5
V: TRBV21-1

DNA: TGTGCCAGCAGCGAACGGGACAGGGACTACGAGCAGTACTTC
CDR3: CASSERDRDYEQYF
D: TRBD1
size: -
J: TRBJ2-7
V: TRBV11-2

DNA: TGCGCCAGCAGCCAAGAGTCTGTTAGTATCAATGAGCAGTTCTTC
CDR3: CASSQESVSINEQFF
D: -
size: -
J: TRBJ2-1
V: TRBV4-3

DNA: TGTGCCAGCATACGGGACAGCCCAACTAATGAAAAACTGTTTTTT
CDR3: CASIRDSPTNEKLFF
D: -
size: many
J: TRBJ1-4
V: TRBV21-1

DNA: TGTGCCAGCAGTTACGATCAGAGGGACCCTAACCACAATGAGCAGTTCTTC
CDR3: CASSYDQRDPNHNEQFF
D: -
size: many
J: TRBJ2-1
V: TRBV6-5

DNA: TGTGCCAGCAGCGATCAGGGTATGAACACTGAAGCTTTCTTT
CDR3: CASSDQGMNTEAFF
D: -
size: many
J: TRBJ1-1
V: TRBV25-1

DNA: TGTGCCAGCAGCTTAGAGGTGACTGAAGCTTTCTTT
CDR3: CASSLEVTEAFF
D: -
size: many
J: TRBJ1-1
V: TRBV7-9

DNA: TGTGCCAGCAGTTACACACCCGGGACAGGAGATGGCCTTAGGGCTTTCTTT
CDR3: CASSYTPGTGDGLRAFF
D: TRBD1
size: many
J: TRBJ1-1
V: TRBV6-2/TRBV6-3

DNA: TGTGCCTCCCGAAAGGTGGAGCGAGTGCAGGATACGCAGTATTTT
CDR3: CASRKVERVQDTQYF
D: -
size: many
J: TRBJ2-3
V: TRBV28

DNA: TGCAGTGCCAAAGGGCTCCTAGCGGGAGAGGTTACAGATACGCAGTATTTT
CDR3: CSAKGLLAGEVTDTQYF
D: TRBD2
size: many
J: TRBJ2-3
V: TRBV20-1

DNA: TGTGCCAGCAGTTTATACGCCTACACTGAAGCTTTCTTT
CDR3: CASSLYAYTEAFF
D: -
size: many
J: TRBJ1-1
V: TRBV27

DNA: TGTGCCATCAGTGCGTTGACTAGCAGCTACGAGCAGTACTTC
CDR3: CAISALTSSYEQYF
D: TRBD2
size: many
J: TRBJ2-7
V: TRBV10-3

DNA: TGTGCCAGCAGCTTGGTTGGGGGAAAGCTCTCTGGGGCCAACGTCCTGACTTTC
CDR3: CASSLVGGKLSGANVLTF
D: -
size: many
J: TRBJ2-6
V: TRBV5-5

DNA: TGTGCCAGCAGCTTCACTAGCGGGAGGGTGGTGCAGTACTTC
CDR3: CASSFTSGRVVQYF
D: TRBD2
size: -
J: TRBJ2-7
V: TRBV28

DNA: TGTGCCAGCTCACCCCTGGACACACATTACGAGCAGTACTTC
CDR3: CASSPLDTHYEQYF
D: -
size: medium-sized
J: TRBJ2-7
V: TRBV18

DNA: TGTGCCACCAGCGGCGGGACTAGCGGGGTGAAACAGTACTTC
CDR3: CATSGGTSGVKQYF
D: TRBD2
size: many
J: TRBJ2-7
V: TRBV15

DNA: TGTGCCAGCAGCATACGGGGCGGGGAAGAGACCCAGTACTTC
CDR3: CASSIRGGEETQYF
D: -
size: -
J: TRBJ2-5
V: TRBV7-9

DNA: TGTGCCACCAGCAGACTTAGCGGCACAGATACGCAGTATTTT
CDR3: CATSRLSGTDTQYF
D: -
size: many
J: TRBJ2-3
V: TRBV15

DNA: TGTGCCAGCAGTGTATGGGGGGAGGGACACGAGCAGTACTTC
CDR3: CASSVWGEGHEQYF
D: TRBD2
size: many
J: TRBJ2-7
V: TRBV6-1

DNA: TGTGCCAGCAGCCTCCATGACAGGGGGCAGTACGAGCAGTACTTC
CDR3: CASSLHDRGQYEQYF
D: TRBD1
size: many
J: TRBJ2-7
V: TRBV14

DNA: TGTGCCAGCAGCGAGACAGGGCTGGCGGATACGCAGTATTTT
CDR3: CASSETGLADTQYF
D: TRBD1
size: many
J: TRBJ2-3
V: TRBV9

DNA: TGTGCCAGCAGTTCTTACAGGGTCGGGGAGCAGTACTTC
CDR3: CASSSYRVGEQYF
D: -
size: many
J: TRBJ2-7
V: TRBV28

DNA: TGCGCCAGCAACCAAGGCCCGGGCGGAAATGAGCAGTTCTTC
CDR3: CASNQGPGGNEQFF
D: -
size: -
J: TRBJ2-1
V: TRBV4-1

DNA: TGTGCCAGCAGTGGGTACCGGGACAGGGGCACAGATACGCAGTATTTT
CDR3: CASSGYRDRGTDTQYF
D: TRBD1
size: many
J: TRBJ2-3
V: TRBV6-1

DNA: TGTGCCAGCAGCCCGTCCGGTGGTGAGCAGTTCTTC
CDR3: CASSPSGGEQFF
D: -
size: many
J: TRBJ2-1
V: TRBV4-2

DNA: TGCAGCGTTGTCAGGCCTACAAGCACAGATACGCAGTATTTT
CDR3: CSVVRPTSTDTQYF
D: -
size: many
J: TRBJ2-3
V: TRBV29-1

DNA: TGTGCCAGCAGTGGGCGACTAGCGGAGCACACAGATACGCAGTATTTT
CDR3: CASSGRLAEHTDTQYF
D: TRBD2
size: many
J: TRBJ2-3
V: TRBV2

DNA: TGCGCCAGCAGCTGGGGGGGGACTGAAGCTTTCTTT
CDR3: CASSWGGTEAFF
D: -
size: many
J: TRBJ1-1
V: TRBV4-3

DNA: TGCGCCAGCAGCTTGTTTTATCAGGGGGTCTCCTACAATGAGCAGTTCTTC
CDR3: CASSLFYQGVSYNEQFF
D: TRBD1
size: many
J: TRBJ2-1
V: TRBV5-1

DNA: TGTGCCAGCAGCCCGAGGACAGGAGAGGAGACCCAGTACTTC
CDR3: CASSPRTGEETQYF
D: TRBD1
size: many
J: TRBJ2-5
V: TRBV7-9

DNA: TGTGCCAGCAGCCCTTCTAGCGGTTTCTACGAGCAGTACTTC
CDR3: CASSPSSGFYEQYF
D: TRBD2
size: once
J: TRBJ2-7
V: TRBV11-2

DNA: TGTGCCAGCAGCTTCTCTGCCTCGGGGACAGGGGACACTGAAGCTTTCTTT
CDR3: CASSFSASGTGDTEAFF
D: TRBD1
size: many
J: TRBJ1-1
V: TRBV7-8

DNA: TGTGCCAGCAGCCAAGTCAATGAGCAGTTCTTC
CDR3: CASSQVNEQFF
D: -
size: many
J: TRBJ2-1
V: TRBV4-2

DNA: TGTGCCAGCAGATACAGGGGAACGAACACCGGGGAGCTGTTTTTT
CDR3: CASRYRGTNTGELFF
D: TRBD1
size: many
J: TRBJ2-2
V: TRBV12-3/TRBV12-4